The 8 T cell receptor beta chains reported below all come from one sample, sequenced in a study of Graves' ophthalmopathy and Graves' hyperthyroidism. Amplification of the TCR beta CDR3 regions used RNA transcripts (as template). After a first-round RT-PCR with HTBI primers, a second-round multiplex PCR was run. TCRdb reprocessed the multiplex PCR reads via MiXCR and lists one record per CDR3 protein. The table shows 200,000 to 250,000 distinct CDR3 sequences, with roughly 21% occurring only once. Sample: peripheral blood. Receptors were obtained from a woman aged 50 to 65 with Graves' ophthalmopathy.

This clonotype has more than one count but fewer than ten. The chain carries TRBV30 and TRBJ2-5, with TRBD1 matching over 9 bases. CDR3 length equals 14 residues. J gave up 5 bases and V 2 bases, and 6 bases lay outside the gene matches. Germline loops: CDR1 GTSNPN, CDR2 SVGIG (reference sequence). Here the CDR3 DNA reads TGTGCCTGGAGTAAGGGACAGGGTTGGGAGACCCAGTACTTC. Encoded protein: CAWSKGQGWETQYF.

This clonotype was observed many times. This rearrangement joins TRBV19 to TRBJ2-5; 9 positions agree with TRBD2. This CDR3 spans 15 amino acids. Unmatched junction bases numbered 5, after V lost 3 bases and J lost 3 bases. Germline CDR1 and CDR2: LNHDA and SQIVND (reference sequence). The CDR3 is CASSIGSGRKETQYF. As DNA, the CDR3 is TGTGCCAGTAGTATTGGTAGCGGGAGAAAAGAGACCCAGTACTTC.

In its sample, this clonotype was seen many times. V and J are TRBV27 and TRBJ1-6; TRBD1 matches at 8 bases. The germline V gene has CDR1 MNHEY and CDR2 SMNVEV (reference sequence). The ends lost 5 bases at V and 10 bases at J; junction bases unmatched: 7. The CDR3 is 14 residues long. CDR3 nucleotide sequence: TGTGCCAGCAGTGGCGGACAGGGTGGCTCACCCCTCCACTTT. This encodes CASSGGQGGSPLHF.

This clonotype was observed many times. The chain has TRBV10-3 and TRBJ1-5; D perhaps matches TRBD1 (6 bases). This CDR3 has 13 amino acids. Germline-derived CDR1 and CDR2 are ENHRY and SYGVKD. V lost 5 bases and J 7 bases, leaving 12 bases between the germline ends. CDR3 loop: CAISTGLGQPQHF. For the CDR3, the DNA is TGTGCCATCAGTACAGGGTTAGGGCAGCCCCAGCATTTT.

CDR3 bases: TGTGCCAGCAGGCTTTATAATTCACCCCTCCACTTT. It codes for CASRLYNSPLHF. This sequence joins TRBV12-3 or TRBV12-4 and TRBJ1-6; D not resolved. This CDR3 is 12 amino acids long. V lost 6 bases and J lost 4, with 4 bases in between.

The rearrangement links TRBV3-1 to TRBJ1-5, with 9 bases lining up with TRBD1. This CDR3 spans 16 amino acids. The junction had 4 bases not matched to a gene; V was cut back by 1 base and J by 3 bases. CDR1 and CDR2 (germline): LGHDT, YNNKEL (reference sequence). CDR3 residues: CASSQAGQGNNQPQHF. DNA of the CDR3: TGTGCCAGCAGCCAAGCGGGACAGGGTAACAATCAGCCCCAGCATTTT.

In its sample, this clonotype was seen many times. This chain uses TRBV12-3 or TRBV12-4 with TRBJ2-5; D is perhaps TRBD1 (5 bases). The CDR3 spans 13 residues. The V end lost 6 bases, the J end lost 1 base, and 9 bases lay between the germline ends. The CDR3 loop reads CASRRQIQETQYF. In DNA form, the CDR3 reads TGTGCCAGCAGGAGACAGATCCAAGAGACCCAGTACTTC.

V is TRBV28 and J is TRBJ2-7; 11 bases are a match to TRBD1. Germline V gene sequence: CDR1 MDHEN, CDR2 SYDVKM. Losses at the gene ends were 6 bases for V and 2 bases for J; bases not matched to a gene: 9. CDR3 size: 16 residues. Here the CDR3 reads CASRTRDRGITYEQYF. The CDR3 coding sequence is TGTGCCAGCAGAACCCGGGACAGGGGGATCACCTACGAGCAGTACTTC.